The 10 T cell receptor beta chains presented below share a single source sample, sequenced in a study of blood T cell repertoires in COVID-19. The table came from immunoSEQ multiplex PCR; TCRdb's copy has only in-frame clones and leaves some out. The repertoire has around 140,000 clones, roughly 86% of them found once; the top ten carry less than 2%. The sequenced sample consisted of peripheral blood. The receptors originated from a man aged 70-80 years with acute or convalescent COVID-19.

The genes are TRBV9 and TRBJ2-1; maybe TRBD2 (5 bases). The germline gives CDR1 SGDLS, CDR2 YYNGEE. CDR3 size: 13 residues. The germline V and J ends were trimmed by 2 bases and 8 bases, with 11 bases remaining between them. CDR3 bases: TGTGCCAGCAGCGTTGGACTTCAGGATGAGCAGTTCTTC. It specifies CASSVGLQDEQFF.

V is TRBV7-8 and J is TRBJ2-7; D possibly corresponds to TRBD1 (6 bases). Deletions cut 2 bases from V and 0 bases from J, with 17 bases between. The germline CDR1 and CDR2 sequences are SGHVS and FQNEAQ. This CDR3 spans 17 amino acids. Here the CDR3 DNA reads TGTGCCAGCAGCTTATTGATTAGGGGGTCTAGCTCCTACGAGCAGTACTTC. As protein: CASSLLIRGSSSYEQYF.

A single count supports this clone. The V call is TRBV7-9, the J call TRBJ2-7; TRBD2 matches 8 bases. With 5 bases clipped from V and 2 bases from J, the junction kept 5 bases outside the gene matches. CDR1 and CDR2 (germline): SEHNR, FQNEAQ (reference sequence). The CDR3 totals 14 residues. In DNA form, the CDR3 reads TGTGCCAGCAGCCCCCGGGGGGGTACCTACGAGCAGTACTTC. Protein sequence: CASSPRGGTYEQYF.

The chain joins TRBV3-1 (or the pseudogene TRBV3-2) to TRBJ2-1, with a weak D call TRBD2 (6 bases). The CDR3 is 16 residues long. Germline V CDR1 and CDR2: LGHDT, YNNKEL (reference sequence). V gave up 0 bases and J gave up 1 base, with 10 bases separating them. The CDR3 region has the DNA TGTGCCAGCAGCCAAGAAGCGGGTATTTCCTACAATGAGCAGTTCTTC. This translates into CASSQEAGISYNEQFF.

The chain joins TRBV5-4 to TRBJ1-2, with TRBD1 identical over 7 bases. The germline V gene has CDR1 SGHNT and CDR2 YYREEE (reference sequence). There are 14 residues in the CDR3. Trimming at V came to 4 bases and at J to 2 bases, leaving 5 bases not matched to a gene. This chain's CDR3 is CASSPGQANYGYTF. The DNA of the CDR3 is TGTGCCAGCAGCCCCGGACAGGCGAACTATGGCTACACCTTC.

The chain uses TRBV2 and TRBJ2-7, with D possibly TRBD2 on 6 matching bases. Germline CDR1 reads SNHLY; CDR2 reads FYNNEI. The CDR3 consists of 15 residues. V shed 0 bases and J shed 8 bases, with 17 bases lying between them. CDR3 bases: TGTGCCAGCAGTGAAGCGCGGGGAGCCTCTACGAAGCAGTACTTC. It specifies CASSEARGASTKQYF.

The CDR3 region is CASSLAGQEYEQYF. The CDR3 nucleotides are TGCGCCAGCAGCTTGGCGGGACAGGAGTACGAGCAGTACTTC. V gene TRBV5-1 combines with J gene TRBJ2-7, with 8 bases fitting TRBD1. The CDR3 is 14 amino acids. Germline V lookup: CDR1 SGHRS, CDR2 YFSETQ. Trimming at V came to 0 bases and at J to 4 bases, leaving 3 bases not matched to a gene.

The chain carries TRBV6-1 and TRBJ1-1; no reliable D call. V was trimmed by 3 bases and J by 2 bases, leaving 13 bases between them. The germline V gene has CDR1 MNHNS and CDR2 SASEGT. The CDR3 covers 15 residues. As DNA, the CDR3 is TGTGCCAGCAGTGACCCGGGGAGGAAAAACACTGAAGCTTTCTTT. Translated: CASSDPGRKNTEAFF.

CDR3 in DNA: TGTGCCAGTAGTAAAAACCGGGACAGGGTGTACACTGAAGCTTTCTTT. Its protein is CASSKNRDRVYTEAFF. V gene TRBV19 combines with J gene TRBJ1-1, with 9 nucleotides matching TRBD1. The CDR3 runs 16 residues. V dropped 4 bases and J dropped 3; count of bases not matched to a gene: 9. In germline, CDR1 is LNHDA, CDR2 SQIVND (reference sequence).

The chain joins TRBV4-2 to TRBJ1-3; D ambiguous. V was shortened by 0 bases and J by 1 base, with 4 bases between the two germline ends. The CDR3 is 14 residues long. The germline V gene encodes CDR1 LGHNA and CDR2 YNFKEQ. For the CDR3, the DNA is TGTGCCAGCAGCCAAGATAGTTCTGGAAACACCATATATTTT. Translation gives CASSQDSSGNTIYF.